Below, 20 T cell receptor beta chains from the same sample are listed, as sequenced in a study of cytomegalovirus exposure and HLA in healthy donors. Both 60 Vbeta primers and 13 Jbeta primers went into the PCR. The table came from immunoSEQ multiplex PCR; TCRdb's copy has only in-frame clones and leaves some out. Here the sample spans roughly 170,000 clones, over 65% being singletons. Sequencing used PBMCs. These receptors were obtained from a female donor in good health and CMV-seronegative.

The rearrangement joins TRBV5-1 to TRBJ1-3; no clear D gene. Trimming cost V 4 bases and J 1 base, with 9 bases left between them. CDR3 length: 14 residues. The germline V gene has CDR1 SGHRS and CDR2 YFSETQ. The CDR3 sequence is CASSPAGSGNTIYF. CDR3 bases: TGCGCCAGCAGCCCGGCGGGTTCTGGAAACACCATATATTTT.

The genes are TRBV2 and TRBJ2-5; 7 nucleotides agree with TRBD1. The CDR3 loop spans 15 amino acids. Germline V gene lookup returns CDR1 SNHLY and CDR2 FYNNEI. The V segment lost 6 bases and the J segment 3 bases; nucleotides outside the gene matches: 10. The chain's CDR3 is CASRLTGSREETQYF. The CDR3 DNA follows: TGTGCCAGCAGGCTGACAGGGTCTCGGGAAGAGACCCAGTACTTC.

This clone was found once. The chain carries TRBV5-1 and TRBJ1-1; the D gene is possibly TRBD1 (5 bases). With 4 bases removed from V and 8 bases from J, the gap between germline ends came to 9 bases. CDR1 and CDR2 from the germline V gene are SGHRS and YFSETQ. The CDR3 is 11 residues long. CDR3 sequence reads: CASSTDREAFF. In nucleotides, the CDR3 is TGCGCCAGCAGCACTGACAGAGAAGCTTTCTTT.

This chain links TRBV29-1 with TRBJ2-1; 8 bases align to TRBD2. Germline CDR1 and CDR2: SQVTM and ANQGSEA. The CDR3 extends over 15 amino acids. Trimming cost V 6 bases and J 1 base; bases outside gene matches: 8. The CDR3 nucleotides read TGCAGCGTCCCCCCCGGGGGGGCTTCCTACAATGAGCAGTTCTTC. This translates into CSVPPGGASYNEQFF.

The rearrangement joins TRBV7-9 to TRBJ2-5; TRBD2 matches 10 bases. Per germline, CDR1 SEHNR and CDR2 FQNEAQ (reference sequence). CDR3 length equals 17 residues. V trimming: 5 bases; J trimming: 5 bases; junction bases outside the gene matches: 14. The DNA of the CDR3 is TGTGCCAGCAGCCCCTTCGGAACTAGCGGGGCCTCGGAGACCCAGTACTTC. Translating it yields CASSPFGTSGASETQYF.

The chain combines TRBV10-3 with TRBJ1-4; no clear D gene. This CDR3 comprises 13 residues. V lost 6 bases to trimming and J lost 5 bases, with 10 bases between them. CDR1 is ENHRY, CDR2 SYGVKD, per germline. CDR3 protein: CAISRDENEKLFF. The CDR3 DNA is TGTGCCATCAGCCGGGATGAGAATGAAAAACTGTTTTTT.

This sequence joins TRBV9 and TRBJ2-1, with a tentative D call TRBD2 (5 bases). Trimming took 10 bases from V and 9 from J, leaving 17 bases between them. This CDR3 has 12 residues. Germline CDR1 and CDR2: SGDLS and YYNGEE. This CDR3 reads CASTGVGAEQFF. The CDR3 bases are TGTGCCTCCACCGGGGTGGGCGCTGAGCAGTTCTTC.

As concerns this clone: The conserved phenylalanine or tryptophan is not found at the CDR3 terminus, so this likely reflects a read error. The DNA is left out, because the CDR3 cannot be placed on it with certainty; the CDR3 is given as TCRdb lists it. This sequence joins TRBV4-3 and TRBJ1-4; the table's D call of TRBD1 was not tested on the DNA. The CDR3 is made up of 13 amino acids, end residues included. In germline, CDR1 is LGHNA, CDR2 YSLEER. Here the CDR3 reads CASSQDATGTGGG.

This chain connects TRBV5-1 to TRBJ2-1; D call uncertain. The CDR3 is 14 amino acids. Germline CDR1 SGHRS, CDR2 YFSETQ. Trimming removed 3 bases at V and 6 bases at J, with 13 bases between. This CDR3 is CASSSPSPGNEQFF. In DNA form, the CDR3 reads TGCGCCAGCAGCTCCCCTAGTCCGGGCAATGAGCAGTTCTTC.

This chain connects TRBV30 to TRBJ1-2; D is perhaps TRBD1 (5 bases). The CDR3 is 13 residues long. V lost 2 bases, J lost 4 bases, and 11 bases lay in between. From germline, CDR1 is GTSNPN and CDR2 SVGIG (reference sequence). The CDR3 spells CAWSPGQFYGYTF. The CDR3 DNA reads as TGTGCCTGGAGTCCTGGACAATTCTATGGCTACACCTTC.

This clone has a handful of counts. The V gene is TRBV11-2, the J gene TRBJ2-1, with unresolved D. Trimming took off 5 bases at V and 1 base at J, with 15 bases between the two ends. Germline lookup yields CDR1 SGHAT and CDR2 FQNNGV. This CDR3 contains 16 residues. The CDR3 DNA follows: TGTGCCAGCAGCGCGCCATTGCGAGAGTCCTACAATGAGCAGTTCTTC. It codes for CASSAPLRESYNEQFF.

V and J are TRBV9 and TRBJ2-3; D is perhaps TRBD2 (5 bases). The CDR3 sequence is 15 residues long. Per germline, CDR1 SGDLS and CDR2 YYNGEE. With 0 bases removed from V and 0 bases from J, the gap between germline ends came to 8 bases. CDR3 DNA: TGTGCCAGCAGCGTAGTAGGCGGGAGCACAGATACGCAGTATTTT. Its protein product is CASSVVGGSTDTQYF.

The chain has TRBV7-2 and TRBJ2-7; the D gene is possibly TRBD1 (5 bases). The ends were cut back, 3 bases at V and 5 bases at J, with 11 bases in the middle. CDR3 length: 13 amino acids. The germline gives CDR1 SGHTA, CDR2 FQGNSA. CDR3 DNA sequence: TGTGCCAGCAGCTTGAATTGGGGCAACGAGCAGTACTTC. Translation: CASSLNWGNEQYF.

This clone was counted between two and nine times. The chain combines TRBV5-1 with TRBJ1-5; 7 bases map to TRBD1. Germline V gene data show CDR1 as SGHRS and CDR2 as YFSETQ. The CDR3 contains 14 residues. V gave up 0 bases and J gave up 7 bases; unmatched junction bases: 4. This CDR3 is CASSLEGGEQPQHF. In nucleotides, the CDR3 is TGCGCCAGCAGCTTGGAAGGGGGCGAGCAGCCCCAGCATTTT.

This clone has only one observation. CDR3 amino acids: CAITGQGAGELFF. The CDR3 region has the DNA TGTGCCATCACGGGACAGGGGGCCGGGGAGCTGTTTTTT. The rearrangement joins TRBV10-3 to TRBJ2-2; 11 bases line up with TRBD1. The CDR3 consists of 13 residues. J lost 6 bases, V lost 7 bases, and 1 base had no gene match. Looked up from germline, CDR1 is ENHRY and CDR2 is SYGVKD.

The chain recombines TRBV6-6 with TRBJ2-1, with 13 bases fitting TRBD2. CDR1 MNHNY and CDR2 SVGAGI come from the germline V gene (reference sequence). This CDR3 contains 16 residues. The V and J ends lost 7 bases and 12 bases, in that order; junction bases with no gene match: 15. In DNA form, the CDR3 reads TGTGCCAGCACCTACTACGGACTAGCGGGAGCTCTCGGGCAGTTCTTC. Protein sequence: CASTYYGLAGALGQFF.

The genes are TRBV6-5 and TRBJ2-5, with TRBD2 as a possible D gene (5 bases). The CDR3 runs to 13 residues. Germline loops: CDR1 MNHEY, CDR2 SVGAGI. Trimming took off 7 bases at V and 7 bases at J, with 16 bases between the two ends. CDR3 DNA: TGTGCCAGCACCCAGCCCGGGGTAGGGACCCAGTACTTC. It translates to CASTQPGVGTQYF.

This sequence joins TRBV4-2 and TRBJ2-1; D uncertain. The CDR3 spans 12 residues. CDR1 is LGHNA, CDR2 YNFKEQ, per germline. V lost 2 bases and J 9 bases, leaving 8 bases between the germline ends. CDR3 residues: CASSQHRSEQFF. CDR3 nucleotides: TGTGCCAGCAGCCAACACCGGAGTGAGCAGTTCTTC.

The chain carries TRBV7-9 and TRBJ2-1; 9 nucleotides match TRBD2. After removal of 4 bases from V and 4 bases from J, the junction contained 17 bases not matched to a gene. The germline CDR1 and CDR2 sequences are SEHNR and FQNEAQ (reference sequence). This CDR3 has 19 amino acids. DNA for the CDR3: TGTGCCAGCAGCTCCTGGGGAGGTAGCGGGAGAGAGCCATACAATGAGCAGTTCTTC. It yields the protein CASSSWGGSGREPYNEQFF.

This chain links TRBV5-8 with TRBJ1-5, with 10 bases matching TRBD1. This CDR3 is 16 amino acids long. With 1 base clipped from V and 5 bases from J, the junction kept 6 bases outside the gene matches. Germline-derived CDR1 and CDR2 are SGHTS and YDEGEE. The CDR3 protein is CASSLTRDRGYQPQHF. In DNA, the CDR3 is TGTGCCAGCAGCTTGACCAGGGACAGGGGTTATCAGCCCCAGCATTTT. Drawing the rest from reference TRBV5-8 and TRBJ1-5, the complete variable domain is EAGVTQSPTHLIKTRGQQATLRCSPISGHTSVYWYQQALGLGLQFLLWYDEGEERNRGNFPPRFSGRQFPNYSSELNVNALELEDSALYLCASSLTRDRGYQPQHFGDGTRLSIL.